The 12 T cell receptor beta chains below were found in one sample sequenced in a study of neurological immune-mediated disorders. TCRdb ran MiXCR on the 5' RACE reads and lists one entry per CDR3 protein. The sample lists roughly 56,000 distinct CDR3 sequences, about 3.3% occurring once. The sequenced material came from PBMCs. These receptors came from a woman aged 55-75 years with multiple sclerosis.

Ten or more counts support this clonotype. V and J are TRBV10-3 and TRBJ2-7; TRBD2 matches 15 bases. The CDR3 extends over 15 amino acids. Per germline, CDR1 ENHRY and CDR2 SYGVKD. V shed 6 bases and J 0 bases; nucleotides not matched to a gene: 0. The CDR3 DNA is TGTGCCATCAGGGGACTAGCGGGGGGCTCCTACGAGCAGTACTTC. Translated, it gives CAIRGLAGGSYEQYF.

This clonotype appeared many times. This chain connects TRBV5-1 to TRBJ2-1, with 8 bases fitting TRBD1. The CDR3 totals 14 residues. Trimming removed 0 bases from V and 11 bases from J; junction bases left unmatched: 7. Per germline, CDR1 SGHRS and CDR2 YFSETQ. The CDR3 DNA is TGCGCCAGCAGCTTGGTGGGGACAGGAGAACAGCAGTTCTTC. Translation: CASSLVGTGEQQFF.

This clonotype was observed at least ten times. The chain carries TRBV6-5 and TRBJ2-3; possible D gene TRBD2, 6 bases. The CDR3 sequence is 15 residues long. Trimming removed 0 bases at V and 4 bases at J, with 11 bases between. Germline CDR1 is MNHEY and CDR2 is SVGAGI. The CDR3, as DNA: TGTGCCAGCAGTTACTCGAGACTAGGTGCAGATACGCAGTATTTT. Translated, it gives CASSYSRLGADTQYF.

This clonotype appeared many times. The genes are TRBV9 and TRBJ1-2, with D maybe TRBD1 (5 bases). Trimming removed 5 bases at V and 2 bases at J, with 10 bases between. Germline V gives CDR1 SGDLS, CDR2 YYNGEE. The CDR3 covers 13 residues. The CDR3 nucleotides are TGTGCCAGCAGGAGGGACCGAAACTATGGCTACACCTTC. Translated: CASRRDRNYGYTF.

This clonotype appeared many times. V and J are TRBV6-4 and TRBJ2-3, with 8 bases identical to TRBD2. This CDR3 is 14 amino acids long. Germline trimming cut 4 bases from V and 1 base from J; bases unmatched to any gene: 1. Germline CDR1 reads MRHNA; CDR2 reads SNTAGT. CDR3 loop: CASSVSGGTDTQYF. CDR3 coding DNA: TGTGCCAGCAGTGTTAGCGGGGGCACAGATACGCAGTATTTT.

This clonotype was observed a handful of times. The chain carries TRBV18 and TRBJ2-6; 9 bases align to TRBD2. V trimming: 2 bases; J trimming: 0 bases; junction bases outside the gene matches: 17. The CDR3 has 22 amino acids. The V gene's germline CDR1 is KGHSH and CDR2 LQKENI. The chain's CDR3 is CASSPTDGYSGSTPSGANVLTF. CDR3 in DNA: TGTGCCAGCTCACCAACCGACGGGTATAGCGGGAGTACCCCCTCTGGGGCCAACGTCCTGACTTTC.

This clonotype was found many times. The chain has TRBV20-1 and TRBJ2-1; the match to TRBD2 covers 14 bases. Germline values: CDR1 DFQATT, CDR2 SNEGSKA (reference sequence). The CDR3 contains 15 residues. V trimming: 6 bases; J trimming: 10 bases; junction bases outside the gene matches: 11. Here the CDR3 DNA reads TGCAGTGCCCCGAGACTAGCGGGAGGGCCAGGGGAGCAGTTCTTC. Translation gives CSAPRLAGGPGEQFF.

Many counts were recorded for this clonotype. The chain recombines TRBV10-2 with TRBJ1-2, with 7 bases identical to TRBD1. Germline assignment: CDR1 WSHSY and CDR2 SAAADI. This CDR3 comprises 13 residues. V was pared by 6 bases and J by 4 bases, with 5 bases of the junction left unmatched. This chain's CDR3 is CASSDRVGYGYTF. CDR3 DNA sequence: TGCGCCAGCAGCGACAGGGTTGGCTATGGCTACACCTTC.

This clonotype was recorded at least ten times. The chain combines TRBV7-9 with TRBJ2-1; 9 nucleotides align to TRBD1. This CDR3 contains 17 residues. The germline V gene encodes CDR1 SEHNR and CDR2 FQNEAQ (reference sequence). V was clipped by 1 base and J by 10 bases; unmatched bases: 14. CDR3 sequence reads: CASSLGRPGQGPGEQFF. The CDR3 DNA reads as TGTGCCAGCAGCTTAGGCCGACCGGGACAGGGACCAGGGGAGCAGTTCTTC.

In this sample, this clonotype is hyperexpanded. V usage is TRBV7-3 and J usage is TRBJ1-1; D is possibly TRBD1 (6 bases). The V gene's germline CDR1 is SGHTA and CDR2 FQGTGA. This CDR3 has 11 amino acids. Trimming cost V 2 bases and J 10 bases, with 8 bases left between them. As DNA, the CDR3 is TGTGCCAGCAGCTTAGAGACAGGAGCTTTCTTT. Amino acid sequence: CASSLETGAFF.

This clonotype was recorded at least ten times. The CDR3 bases are TGCGCCAGCAGCTTGGACAGGGCCTACGAGCAGTACTTC. Protein: CASSLDRAYEQYF. The chain uses TRBV5-1 and TRBJ2-7; D is perhaps TRBD1 (6 bases). V lost 0 bases and J 2 bases, leaving 6 bases between the germline ends. In germline, CDR1 is SGHRS, CDR2 YFSETQ. The CDR3 runs 13 residues.

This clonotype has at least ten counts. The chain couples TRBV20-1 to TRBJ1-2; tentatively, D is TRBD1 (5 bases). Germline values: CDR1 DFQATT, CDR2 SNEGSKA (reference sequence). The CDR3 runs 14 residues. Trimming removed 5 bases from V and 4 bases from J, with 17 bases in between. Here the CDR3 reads CSASLEGTLYGYTF. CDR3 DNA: TGCAGTGCTTCACTTGAAGGGACTCTCTATGGCTACACCTTC.